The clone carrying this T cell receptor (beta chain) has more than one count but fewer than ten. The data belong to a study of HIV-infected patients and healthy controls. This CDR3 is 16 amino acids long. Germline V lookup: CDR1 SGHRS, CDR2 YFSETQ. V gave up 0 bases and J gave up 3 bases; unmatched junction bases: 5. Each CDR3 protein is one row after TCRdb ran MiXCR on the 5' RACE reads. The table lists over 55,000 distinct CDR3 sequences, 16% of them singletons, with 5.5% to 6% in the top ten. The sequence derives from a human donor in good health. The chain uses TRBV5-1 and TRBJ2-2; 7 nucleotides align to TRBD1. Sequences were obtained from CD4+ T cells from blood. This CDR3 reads CASSLGQGLDTGELFF. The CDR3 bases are TGCGCCAGCAGCTTGGGACAGGGCTTGGACACCGGGGAGCTGTTTTTT.